Listed below are T cell receptor beta chains from one sample, sequenced in a study of identical twins. TCRdb reanalysed the 5' RACE reads using MiXCR and keeps one entry per CDR3 protein. Counted here are hundreds of thousands of distinct CDR3 sequences, 15% to 20% occurring once; the ten biggest clones make up around 12%. This sample was also put to use in a study of T cells expressing NK-cell markers.

The sequenced material came from PBMCs. These receptor sequences come from a woman under 30 in good health. Each CDR3 is given with its conserved first and last residue. The order of the fields is CDR3 protein, clone size, V gene, CDR3 length. The size entry is marked missing in some rows and otherwise reads once, few, many or a size class.

CDR3 protein: CASSFHGTAAFF
clone size: few
V gene: TRBV6-5
CDR3 length: 12

CDR3 protein: CSATIRLGLAYLGGFF
clone size: few
V gene: TRBV20-1
CDR3 length: 16

CDR3 protein: CASSPRDFSYEQYF
clone size: few
V gene: TRBV7-8
CDR3 length: 14

CDR3 protein: CASSLYPQDEQFF
clone size: NA
V gene: TRBV5-1
CDR3 length: 13

CDR3 protein: CASTPQGAPYNEQFF
clone size: few
V gene: TRBV27
CDR3 length: 15

CDR3 protein: CASSTFLGTAHQETQYF
clone size: few
V gene: TRBV6-2/TRBV6-3
CDR3 length: 17

CDR3 protein: CSASDRDRTTTDTQYF
clone size: NA
V gene: TRBV20-1
CDR3 length: 16

CDR3 protein: CSARDRKGPTDTQYF
clone size: NA
V gene: TRBV20-1
CDR3 length: 15

CDR3 protein: CASSLGDTSNQPQHF
clone size: NA
V gene: TRBV5-5
CDR3 length: 15

CDR3 protein: CASSLEPVLKQYF
clone size: few
V gene: TRBV7-8
CDR3 length: 13

CDR3 protein: CASSRLRTSFETQYF
clone size: NA
V gene: TRBV13
CDR3 length: 15

CDR3 protein: CATSNSANEQFF
clone size: many
V gene: TRBV24-1
CDR3 length: 12

CDR3 protein: CASSWGQGAVRSTEAFF
clone size: few
V gene: TRBV5-1
CDR3 length: 17